This T cell receptor (beta chain) is from a study of cytomegalovirus exposure and HLA in healthy donors. PCR was performed using 60 Vbeta and 13 Jbeta primers. Authors' methods: Later analysis identified tens of millions of unique TCR beta chains, approximately 10 million shared. The method was immunoSEQ multiplex PCR; TCRdb's version includes in-frame clones alone and lacks a portion of them. The V and J calls and the clone size are those of that table, but D and trimming were determined from the DNA. Here the sample spans some 190,000 clones, more than 65% being singletons. Note on this clone: What it binds is unknown.

Findings and limits, study-wide: Many donors shared some public TCRs, even though most TCR sequences were rare.

The CDR3 length is 17 residues. Per the germline V gene, CDR1 is LGHNA and CDR2 is YNFKEQ. V lost 0 bases, J lost 7 bases, and 7 bases stayed unmatched. The V and J genes are TRBV4-2 and TRBJ2-1; 12 nucleotides match TRBD2. Sequences were obtained from PBMCs. This receptor was identified in a man aged 40-50 years in good health and CMV-seropositive. CDR3 nucleotides: TGTGCCAGCAGCCAAGAGGTGGCACTAGCGGGGGGTAATGAGCAGTTCTTC. This translates into CASSQEVALAGGNEQFF.